A single sample is the source of the 16 T cell receptor beta chains below, sequenced in a study of blood T cell repertoires in COVID-19. The assay was immunoSEQ multiplex PCR, and TCRdb's table has in-frame clones only and misses some. The table records around 190,000 clones, roughly 80% of them present only once. Sequencing was performed on peripheral blood. The source of these receptors is a middle-aged woman with COVID-19, enrolled during active disease.

As regards this clone: One junction end disagrees with the germline gene, perhaps due to a read error. CDR3: CASSGAQGLADF. CDR3 nucleotides: TGTGCCAGCAGTGGGGCCCAGGGACTAGCGGACTTC. V is TRBV12-3 or TRBV12-4 and J is TRBJ2-4; 11 nucleotides match TRBD2. This CDR3 is built from 12 residues.

The CDR3 here is CASSLGTVRLGDEQFF. The DNA for the CDR3 is TGTGCCAGCAGTTTGGGGACAGTCCGACTTGGAGATGAGCAGTTCTTC. This chain joins TRBV6-5 and TRBJ2-1; 7 bases line up with TRBD1. CDR1 and CDR2 (germline): MNHEY, SVGAGI. This CDR3 comprises 16 residues. V trimming: 4 bases; J trimming: 8 bases; junction bases outside the gene matches: 14.

J is TRBJ2-7 and V is TRBV7-2, with D perhaps TRBD2 (6 bases). The CDR3 has 15 amino acids. The germline V gene encodes CDR1 SGHTA and CDR2 FQGNSA. V lost 2 bases to trimming and J lost 0 bases, with 11 bases between them. The CDR3 sequence is CASSLSGALSYEQYF. The CDR3, as DNA: TGTGCCAGCAGCTTATCGGGAGCGCTCTCCTACGAGCAGTACTTC.

The gene calls are TRBV3-1 (or the pseudogene TRBV3-2) and TRBJ2-3; 10 positions match TRBD2. CDR1 and CDR2 (germline): LGHDT, YNNKEL (reference sequence). J gave up 4 bases and V 4 bases, and 8 bases lay outside the gene matches. CDR3 length: 16 residues. The CDR3 nucleotides are TGTGCCAGCAGCCTCCCAGCGGGAGGGTCTCCAGATACGCAGTATTTT. Translation: CASSLPAGGSPDTQYF.

The CDR3 loop reads CASSFTGIEAFF. Written as DNA, the CDR3 is TGTGCCAGCAGTTTCACCGGGATTGAAGCTTTCTTT. The V and J genes are TRBV6-2 or TRBV6-3 and TRBJ1-1; D unclear. The germline V gene encodes CDR1 MNHEY and CDR2 SVGEGT. This CDR3 has 12 amino acids. V shed 4 bases and J shed 7 bases, with 10 bases lying between them.

This clone is a singleton in its sample. V usage is TRBV18 and J usage is TRBJ2-1, with TRBD2 matching over 8 bases. After removal of 2 bases from V and 4 bases from J, the junction contained 4 bases not matched to a gene. The CDR3 totals 15 residues. Germline CDR1 is KGHSH and CDR2 is LQKENI. For the CDR3, the DNA is TGTGCCAGCTCACCAGGAGTAGCGGGATACAATGAGCAGTTCTTC. Protein product: CASSPGVAGYNEQFF.

The chain employs TRBV6-2 or TRBV6-3 and TRBJ2-1, with unresolved D. The CDR3 covers 16 residues. CDR1 is MNHEY and CDR2 is SVGEGT in the germline V gene. V was clipped by 4 bases and J by 2 bases, with 15 bases between them. The chain's CDR3 is CASSSPRSGPYNEQFF. The CDR3 DNA follows: TGTGCCAGCAGTTCCCCCCGGAGTGGCCCCTACAATGAGCAGTTCTTC.

The chain uses TRBV5-4 and TRBJ2-2; D possibly corresponds to TRBD2 (5 bases). CDR1 and CDR2 (germline): SGHNT, YYREEE (reference sequence). The CDR3 runs 13 residues. V was cut by 6 bases and J by 4 bases, with 10 bases left in between. The CDR3 sequence: CASTEGITGELFF. CDR3 bases: TGTGCCAGCACCGAGGGTATCACCGGGGAGCTGTTTTTT.

With regard to this clone: The sample holds other DNA sequences that translate to the same CDR3. The chain joins TRBV28 to TRBJ2-2, with 7 bases identical to TRBD2. CDR1 is MDHEN, CDR2 SYDVKM, per germline. J lost 3 bases, V lost 10 bases, and 8 bases had no gene match. This CDR3 region has 14 residues. The chain's CDR3 is CATWAGDYTGELFF. Here the CDR3 DNA reads TGTGCCACCTGGGCGGGGGATTACACCGGGGAGCTGTTTTTT.

The chain joins TRBV10-1 to TRBJ2-7; D gene ambiguous. V lost 3 bases to trimming and J lost 7 bases, with 13 bases between them. Germline V gene sequence: CDR1 WNHNN, CDR2 SYGVQD (reference sequence). The CDR3 loop spans 13 amino acids. The CDR3: CASSDSRVWEQYF. The DNA for the CDR3 is TGCGCCAGCAGTGATTCTCGGGTGTGGGAGCAGTACTTC.

The V gene is TRBV20-1, the J gene TRBJ1-1, with no clear D. Germline V gene sequence: CDR1 DFQATT, CDR2 SNEGSKA (reference sequence). This CDR3 contains 11 residues. Trimming left V 5 bases short and J 0 bases short, with 4 bases between. The CDR3: CSAYMNTEAFF. CDR3 bases: TGCAGTGCTTACATGAACACTGAAGCTTTCTTT.

The J gene is TRBJ2-7, the V gene TRBV5-1; 9 bases line up with TRBD1. CDR1 and CDR2 from the germline V gene are SGHRS and YFSETQ. Trimming cost V 4 bases and J 7 bases; bases outside gene matches: 12. The CDR3 is 15 residues long. The CDR3 region is CASSSGTGYGSEQYF. The CDR3 DNA is TGCGCCAGCAGCAGCGGGACAGGGTATGGGTCTGAGCAGTACTTC.

The rearrangement links TRBV19 to TRBJ1-5, with D possibly matching TRBD1 (5 bases). The germline CDR1 and CDR2 sequences are LNHDA and SQIVND (reference sequence). The CDR3 covers 14 residues. Trimming removed 3 bases at V and 9 bases at J, with 15 bases between. CDR3 region: CASSIGAGRRPQHF. CDR3 in DNA: TGTGCCAGTAGTATTGGGGCAGGGCGAAGGCCCCAGCATTTT.

This chain connects TRBV30 to TRBJ1-3; D is unclear. Trimming removed 1 base from V and 0 bases from J, with 7 bases in between. Germline V CDR1 and CDR2: GTSNPN, SVGIG (reference sequence). This CDR3 comprises 14 residues. The CDR3 loop is CAWSGWASGNTIYF. DNA of the CDR3: TGTGCCTGGAGTGGGTGGGCCTCTGGAAACACCATATATTTT.

The rearrangement uses TRBV9 and TRBJ1-3, with 8 bases that match TRBD1. Trimming took 6 bases from V and 8 from J; bases not matched to a gene: 13. Per germline, CDR1 SGDLS and CDR2 YYNGEE. The CDR3 length is 15 residues. The CDR3 coding sequence is TGTGCCAGCACACGAGGACAGGGAGTCACGGACACCATATATTTT. Translating it yields CASTRGQGVTDTIYF.

This clone was observed a handful of times. V gene TRBV4-3 combines with J gene TRBJ1-2, with TRBD1 identical over 8 bases. The CDR3 consists of 17 residues. V gave up 0 bases and J gave up 5 bases; unmatched junction bases: 11. Germline values: CDR1 LGHNA, CDR2 YSLEER. The CDR3 DNA follows: TGCGCCAGCAGCCAAGATGGGCAGGGGGCGCGATGGTATGGCTACACCTTC. It encodes CASSQDGQGARWYGYTF.